This TCR beta chain emerged from a study of T cells in Graves' hyperthyroidism and ophthalmopathy. At least ten counts were recorded for this clonotype. J gave up 5 bases and V 5 bases, and 16 bases lay outside the gene matches. CDR1 SGHAT and CDR2 FQNNGV come from the germline V gene. CDR3 size: 18 residues. The investigators amplified TCR beta CDR3 regions from RNA transcripts. HTBI primers were the set used in a first-round RT-PCR of the TCR CDR3. TCRdb reprocessed the multiplex PCR reads with MiXCR, giving one entry per CDR3 protein. The sample lists hundreds of thousands of distinct CDR3 sequences, less than 25% occurring once.

The chain carries TRBV11-2 and TRBJ2-1; 9 nucleotides agree with TRBD2. The TCR comes from a man aged 30-40 years with Graves' ophthalmopathy. What was sequenced was blood. In DNA, the CDR3 is TGTGCCAGCAGCCCTAGGTACGGTTTAGCGGGGGAGGACAATGAGCAGTTCTTC. It is translated as CASSPRYGLAGEDNEQFF.